These T cell receptor beta chains were read from a single sample in a study of blood T cell repertoires in COVID-19. TCRdb's table, derived via immunoSEQ multiplex PCR, lists solely in-frame clones and lacks some. Here the sample spans under 150,000 clones, about 80% being singletons. The sample taken for sequencing was PBMCs or T cells enriched from blood (not recorded which). The receptors derive from a man aged 50 to 60 in a cohort exposed to, infected with or recovered from COVID-19 (not recorded which). The CDR3 runs from the conserved cysteine through the conserved F or W. A D gene is named only where the DNA matches it firmly. A clone size is listed for some rows: how often the clone was seen (once, few, many), or a class if it is expanded.

cdr3_length: 12
j_call: TRBJ1-1
d_call: .
v_call: TRBV19
clone_size: .
cdr3_aa: CASSQGFTEAFF
cdr3_nt: TGTGCCAGTAGTCAGGGTTTCACTGAAGCTTTCTTT

cdr3_length: 14
j_call: TRBJ1-4
d_call: TRBD1
v_call: TRBV7-6
clone_size: .
cdr3_aa: CASSRGQGGEKLFF
cdr3_nt: TGTGCCAGCAGCCGGGGACAGGGAGGAGAAAAACTGTTTTTT

cdr3_length: 14
j_call: TRBJ2-5
d_call: .
v_call: TRBV14
clone_size: .
cdr3_aa: CASSSARYQETQYF
cdr3_nt: TGTGCCAGCAGTTCCGCGAGGTACCAAGAGACCCAGTACTTC

cdr3_length: 16
j_call: TRBJ2-7
d_call: TRBD2
v_call: TRBV7-9
clone_size: .
cdr3_aa: CASSPRTSGGDYEQYF
cdr3_nt: TGTGCCAGCAGCCCTAGGACTAGCGGGGGGGACTACGAGCAGTACTTC

cdr3_length: 12
j_call: TRBJ2-7
d_call: TRBD1
v_call: TRBV5-6
clone_size: .
cdr3_aa: CASSQGAYEQYF
cdr3_nt: TGTGCCAGCAGTCAGGGGGCCTACGAGCAGTACTTC

cdr3_length: 15
j_call: TRBJ2-5
d_call: TRBD2
v_call: TRBV6-5
clone_size: .
cdr3_aa: CASRAGSSGQETQYF
cdr3_nt: TGTGCCAGCAGGGCCGGCTCTAGCGGTCAAGAGACCCAGTACTTC

cdr3_length: 13
j_call: TRBJ1-2
d_call: .
v_call: TRBV7-9
clone_size: .
cdr3_aa: CASSFIQGYGYTF
cdr3_nt: TGTGCCAGCAGCTTTATTCAGGGCTATGGCTACACCTTC

cdr3_length: 12
j_call: TRBJ2-7
d_call: TRBD2
v_call: TRBV12-3/TRBV12-4
clone_size: once
cdr3_aa: CASRSPGGEQYF
cdr3_nt: TGTGCCAGCAGATCACCGGGGGGCGAGCAGTACTTC

cdr3_length: 15
j_call: TRBJ1-2
d_call: TRBD1
v_call: TRBV6-5
clone_size: once
cdr3_aa: CASSYSKGRGVGYTF
cdr3_nt: TGTGCCAGCAGTTACTCGAAGGGCAGGGGGGTCGGCTACACCTTC

cdr3_length: 14
j_call: TRBJ2-5
d_call: TRBD2
v_call: TRBV11-2
clone_size: .
cdr3_aa: CASSPRGGQETQYF
cdr3_nt: TGTGCCAGCAGCCCCCGGGGGGGACAAGAGACCCAGTACTTC

cdr3_length: 15
j_call: TRBJ1-4
d_call: TRBD1
v_call: TRBV6-1
clone_size: once
cdr3_aa: CASSEEPTGTEKLFF
cdr3_nt: TGTGCCAGCAGTGAAGAACCGACAGGGACTGAAAAACTGTTTTTT

cdr3_length: 14
j_call: TRBJ2-3
d_call: .
v_call: TRBV5-4
clone_size: .
cdr3_aa: CASSLDWGSDTQYF
cdr3_nt: TGTGCCAGCAGCCTGGATTGGGGCTCAGATACGCAGTATTTT

cdr3_length: 15
j_call: TRBJ1-2
d_call: .
v_call: TRBV7-8
clone_size: .
cdr3_aa: CASSLVQGGNYGYTF
cdr3_nt: TGTGCCAGCAGCTTAGTACAGGGCGGAAACTATGGCTACACCTTC

cdr3_length: 14
j_call: TRBJ1-2
d_call: .
v_call: TRBV4-1
clone_size: .
cdr3_aa: CASSQGSPGGSYTF
cdr3_nt: TGCGCCAGCAGCCAAGGCTCTCCCGGAGGAAGCTACACCTTC

cdr3_length: 15
j_call: TRBJ2-1
d_call: TRBD2
v_call: TRBV19
clone_size: .
cdr3_aa: CASRKSGSSYNEQFF
cdr3_nt: TGTGCCAGTCGAAAGAGCGGGAGCTCCTACAATGAGCAGTTCTTC

cdr3_length: 13
j_call: TRBJ1-2
d_call: .
v_call: TRBV29-1
clone_size: .
cdr3_aa: CSVEGTGNYGYTF
cdr3_nt: TGCAGCGTTGAAGGGACGGGAAACTATGGCTACACCTTC

cdr3_length: 15
j_call: TRBJ2-4
d_call: TRBD2
v_call: TRBV5-6
clone_size: .
cdr3_aa: CASSDFASGKNIQYF
cdr3_nt: TGTGCCAGCAGCGACTTCGCTAGCGGAAAAAACATTCAGTACTTC

cdr3_length: 13
j_call: TRBJ1-4
d_call: .
v_call: TRBV6-6
clone_size: .
cdr3_aa: CATILPPGEKLFF
cdr3_nt: TGTGCCACAATTCTGCCACCGGGGGAAAAACTGTTTTTT

cdr3_length: 13
j_call: TRBJ2-7
d_call: .
v_call: TRBV12-3/TRBV12-4
clone_size: once
cdr3_aa: CASTGTFLDEQYF
cdr3_nt: TGTGCCAGCACCGGGACTTTTTTGGACGAGCAGTACTTC

cdr3_length: 15
j_call: TRBJ1-2
d_call: TRBD1
v_call: TRBV25-1
clone_size: .
cdr3_aa: CASSADRGRVGGYTF
cdr3_nt: TGTGCCAGCAGTGCGGACAGGGGGCGCGTAGGTGGCTACACCTTC

cdr3_length: 15
j_call: TRBJ2-5
d_call: TRBD1
v_call: TRBV4-3
clone_size: .
cdr3_aa: CASSQGTGMRETQYF
cdr3_nt: TGCGCCAGCAGCCAAGGGACAGGGATGAGGGAGACCCAGTACTTC

cdr3_length: 12
j_call: TRBJ2-7
d_call: .
v_call: TRBV27
clone_size: .
cdr3_aa: CASSFTSSEQYF
cdr3_nt: TGTGCCAGCAGTTTTACTTCCTCCGAGCAGTACTTC

cdr3_length: 18
j_call: TRBJ2-3
d_call: TRBD2
v_call: TRBV27
clone_size: .
cdr3_aa: CASSMLAGAHPSTDTQYF
cdr3_nt: TGTGCCAGCAGTATGCTAGCGGGGGCGCATCCTAGCACAGATACGCAGTATTTT

cdr3_length: 16
j_call: TRBJ2-1
d_call: TRBD2
v_call: TRBV10-3
clone_size: .
cdr3_aa: CAISQTSGRLSNEQFF
cdr3_nt: TGTGCCATCAGTCAGACTAGCGGGAGACTCTCGAATGAGCAGTTCTTC

cdr3_length: 13
j_call: TRBJ2-7
d_call: .
v_call: TRBV6-1
clone_size: few
cdr3_aa: CASSESPGYEQYF
cdr3_nt: TGTGCCAGCAGTGAAAGCCCCGGGTACGAGCAGTACTTC

cdr3_length: 16
j_call: TRBJ1-5
d_call: TRBD1
v_call: TRBV19
clone_size: once
cdr3_aa: CASSISRDRFNQPQHF
cdr3_nt: TGTGCCAGTAGTATTTCCCGGGACAGATTCAATCAGCCCCAGCATTTT

cdr3_length: 14
j_call: TRBJ2-7
d_call: TRBD2
v_call: TRBV27
clone_size: .
cdr3_aa: CASSLGREWSKQYF
cdr3_nt: TGTGCCAGCAGTTTAGGGCGGGAGTGGAGCAAGCAGTACTTC

cdr3_length: 14
j_call: TRBJ1-5
d_call: TRBD1
v_call: TRBV6-2/TRBV6-3
clone_size: .
cdr3_aa: CASSTTGSHQPQHF
cdr3_nt: TGTGCCAGCAGTACGACAGGGTCACATCAGCCCCAGCATTTT

cdr3_length: 16
j_call: TRBJ2-3
d_call: TRBD2
v_call: TRBV25-1
clone_size: .
cdr3_aa: CASNPGLADSTDTQYF
cdr3_nt: TGTGCCAGCAACCCGGGACTAGCGGACTCCACAGATACGCAGTATTTT

cdr3_length: 12
j_call: TRBJ2-1
d_call: TRBD1
v_call: TRBV12-3/TRBV12-4
clone_size: .
cdr3_aa: CASSRTGEKQFF
cdr3_nt: TGTGCCAGCAGTAGGACAGGGGAAAAGCAGTTCTTC

cdr3_length: 16
j_call: TRBJ2-5
d_call: TRBD1
v_call: TRBV25-1
clone_size: .
cdr3_aa: CASSVRGDRVRETQYF
cdr3_nt: TGTGCCAGCTCGGTTAGGGGGGACAGGGTAAGAGAGACCCAGTACTTC

cdr3_length: 16
j_call: TRBJ2-4
d_call: .
v_call: TRBV19
clone_size: .
cdr3_aa: CASSIVPARGGNIQYF
cdr3_nt: TGTGCCAGTAGTATAGTCCCCGCGCGTGGGGGCAACATTCAGTACTTC

cdr3_length: 15
j_call: TRBJ1-2
d_call: TRBD1
v_call: TRBV7-9
clone_size: .
cdr3_aa: CASSPGTDHNYGYTF
cdr3_nt: TGTGCCAGCAGCCCGGGGACAGACCATAACTATGGCTACACCTTC

cdr3_length: 13
j_call: TRBJ1-2
d_call: .
v_call: TRBV19
clone_size: once
cdr3_aa: CASSIARDSGYTF
cdr3_nt: TGTGCCAGTAGTATAGCTCGAGACAGTGGCTACACCTTC

cdr3_length: 17
j_call: TRBJ1-1
d_call: .
v_call: TRBV4-3
clone_size: .
cdr3_aa: CASSGHAPGTANTEAFF
cdr3_nt: TGCGCCAGCAGCGGCCACGCCCCGGGAACAGCGAACACTGAAGCTTTCTTT

cdr3_length: 17
j_call: TRBJ2-7
d_call: TRBD2
v_call: TRBV18
clone_size: .
cdr3_aa: CASSRGLAGGFSYEQYF
cdr3_nt: TGTGCCAGCTCACGGGGACTAGCGGGAGGTTTTTCCTACGAGCAGTACTTC

cdr3_length: 13
j_call: TRBJ1-1
d_call: .
v_call: TRBV5-1
clone_size: .
cdr3_aa: CASSFDSNTEAFF
cdr3_nt: TGCGCCAGCAGCTTCGACAGCAACACTGAAGCTTTCTTT

cdr3_length: 16
j_call: TRBJ2-7
d_call: .
v_call: TRBV9
clone_size: .
cdr3_aa: CASSHNPGEGSYEQYF
cdr3_nt: TGTGCCAGCAGCCATAACCCAGGGGAGGGGTCCTACGAGCAGTACTTC

cdr3_length: 17
j_call: TRBJ2-3
d_call: .
v_call: TRBV7-9
clone_size: .
cdr3_aa: CASSLALWEDYTDTQYF
cdr3_nt: TGTGCCAGCAGCTTAGCGCTGTGGGAGGACTACACAGATACGCAGTATTTT

cdr3_length: 15
j_call: TRBJ1-6
d_call: TRBD1
v_call: TRBV3-1/TRBV3-2
clone_size: .
cdr3_aa: CASSQGAGGNSPLHF
cdr3_nt: TGTGCCAGCAGCCAAGGGGCAGGGGGCAATTCACCCCTCCACTTT

cdr3_length: 15
j_call: TRBJ2-3
d_call: TRBD2
v_call: TRBV5-6
clone_size: .
cdr3_aa: CASLLTSGSADTQYF
cdr3_nt: TGTGCCAGCCTTCTTACTAGCGGGAGCGCAGATACGCAGTATTTT

cdr3_length: 13
j_call: TRBJ2-1
d_call: .
v_call: TRBV7-9
clone_size: .
cdr3_aa: CASSPEELHEQFF
cdr3_nt: TGTGCCAGCAGCCCAGAGGAACTCCATGAGCAGTTCTTC

cdr3_length: 17
j_call: TRBJ1-2
d_call: TRBD1
v_call: TRBV2
clone_size: .
cdr3_aa: CASSEGARDRGLYGYTF
cdr3_nt: TGTGCCAGCAGTGAAGGGGCCCGGGACAGGGGACTCTATGGCTACACCTTC

cdr3_length: 13
j_call: TRBJ1-5
d_call: .
v_call: TRBV27
clone_size: .
cdr3_aa: CASRSSVLRAQHF
cdr3_nt: TGTGCCAGCAGAAGTAGCGTACTGAGGGCCCAGCATTTT

cdr3_length: 14
j_call: TRBJ1-2
d_call: TRBD1
v_call: TRBV9
clone_size: .
cdr3_aa: CASSVGTGGLGYTF
cdr3_nt: TGTGCCAGCAGCGTTGGGACAGGGGGACTGGGCTACACCTTC

cdr3_length: 15
j_call: TRBJ1-2
d_call: TRBD1
v_call: TRBV6-5
clone_size: .
cdr3_aa: CASSYSDRGGYGYTF
cdr3_nt: TGTGCCAGCAGTTACTCGGACAGGGGTGGGTATGGCTACACCTTC

cdr3_length: 22
j_call: TRBJ1-5
d_call: TRBD1
v_call: TRBV3-1/TRBV3-2
clone_size: .
cdr3_aa: CASSQEAPYPGQRKYSNQPQHF
cdr3_nt: TGTGCCAGCAGCCAAGAAGCACCATACCCGGGACAGAGAAAATATAGCAATCAGCCCCAGCATTTT

cdr3_length: 16
j_call: TRBJ2-5
d_call: .
v_call: TRBV4-3
clone_size: once
cdr3_aa: CASSQGYLRGQETQYF
cdr3_nt: TGCGCCAGCAGCCAAGGTTACTTACGCGGACAAGAGACCCAGTACTTC

cdr3_length: 13
j_call: TRBJ1-2
d_call: .
v_call: TRBV13
clone_size: .
cdr3_aa: CASSLAANYGYTF
cdr3_nt: TGTGCCAGCAGCTTAGCTGCTAACTATGGCTACACCTTC